These 21 T cell receptor beta chains originate from one sample sequenced in a study of T-cell memory formation after mild COVID-19. TCRdb reprocessed the 5' RACE reads via MiXCR and lists one record per CDR3 protein. This repertoire shows under 50,000 distinct CDR3 sequences, about 28% found once; its top ten account for 35% to 50%. The specimen was PBMCs or a T cell subset sorted from them (not recorded which). All receptors come from a man aged 18 to 29 who had mild COVID-19 (a few samples of this study predate the infection). Cell type and time point are not known.

This clonotype was found a few times. The V gene is TRBV7-6, the J gene TRBJ2-4; D is ambiguous. V lost 4 bases to trimming and J lost 0 bases, with 7 bases between them. The CDR3 covers 14 residues. Germline loops: CDR1 SGHVS, CDR2 FNYEAQ. The CDR3 region is CASSWQLAKNIQYF. In nucleotides, the CDR3 is TGTGCCAGCAGCTGGCAACTAGCCAAAAACATTCAGTACTTC. Supplemented by reference TRBV7-6 and TRBJ2-4, the full variable domain reads GAGVSQSPRYKVTKRGQDVALRCDPISGHVSLYWYRQALGQGPEFLTYFNYEAQQDKSGLPNDRFSAERPEGSISTLTIQRTEQRDSAMYRCASSWQLAKNIQYFGAGTRLSVL.

This chain links TRBV6-5 with TRBJ2-7, with D perhaps TRBD1 (5 bases). Germline assignment: CDR1 MNHEY and CDR2 SVGAGI. CDR3 length: 13 residues. The V gene lost 2 bases and the J gene lost 6 bases, with 11 bases spanning the gap. The CDR3 DNA reads as TGTGCCAGCAGTTACCACGCTAGGGGCGAGCAGTACTTC. This gives the protein CASSYHARGEQYF.

This clonotype was counted between two and nine times. The chain carries TRBV30 and TRBJ2-2, with 7 bases fitting TRBD1. This CDR3 region has 18 residues. J lost 0 bases, V lost 2 bases, and 12 bases had no gene match. Per the germline V gene, CDR1 is GTSNPN and CDR2 is SVGIG (reference sequence). The CDR3 DNA sequence: TGTGCCTGGAGTTTGAAACCGGGACAGTCACCGAACACCGGGGAGCTGTTTTTT. It specifies CAWSLKPGQSPNTGELFF.

This clonotype was seen repeatedly, ten times or more. The chain combines TRBV5-1 with TRBJ2-7; no reliable D call. V lost 2 bases to trimming and J lost 4 bases, with 7 bases between them. Germline-derived CDR1 and CDR2 are SGHRS and YFSETQ. This CDR3 has 12 residues. The CDR3 coding sequence is TGCGCCAGCAGCTTAGAAGGGTACGAGCAGTACTTC. It specifies CASSLEGYEQYF.

This chain joins TRBV7-2 and TRBJ2-7, with TRBD1 as a possible D gene (5 bases). CDR1 and CDR2 from the germline V gene are SGHTA and FQGNSA. The CDR3 loop spans 14 amino acids. The V gene lost 1 base and the J gene lost 3 bases, with 10 bases spanning the gap. The CDR3 DNA reads TGTGCCAGCAGCTTAGTCCAGGGAAACTACGAGCAGTACTTC. Amino acid sequence: CASSLVQGNYEQYF.

This clonotype was detected a few times. The J gene is TRBJ2-7, the V gene TRBV4-1, with TRBD1 identical over 7 bases. This CDR3 is 17 amino acids long. The junction had 20 bases not matched to a gene; V was cut back by 6 bases and J by 6 bases. Germline CDR1 MGHRA, CDR2 YSYEKL. The CDR3 reads CASSQYNPRTGGGEQYF. In DNA form, the CDR3 reads TGCGCCAGCAGTCAATACAATCCCCGGACAGGAGGTGGCGAGCAGTACTTC.

Written as DNA, the CDR3 is TGTGCCAGCAGTGTGCCCGAGTACCAAGAGACCCAGTACTTC. Its translation: CASSVPEYQETQYF. V and J are TRBV2 and TRBJ2-5; D unclear. Per germline, CDR1 SNHLY and CDR2 FYNNEI. The V end lost 4 bases, the J end lost 0 bases, and 9 bases lay between the germline ends. The CDR3 consists of 14 residues.

The sample holds many counts of this clonotype. The chain combines TRBV4-1 with TRBJ2-1; D gene uncertain. The CDR3 contains 12 residues. The germline V gene encodes CDR1 MGHRA and CDR2 YSYEKL. Trimming pared 1 base from V and 7 bases from J, leaving 5 bases between. CDR3 nucleotides: TGCGCCAGCAGCCAAGGAGGAAATGAGCAGTTCTTC. Translating it yields CASSQGGNEQFF.

This clonotype was recorded a few times. V usage is TRBV6-5 and J usage is TRBJ1-1, with D possibly TRBD1 on 5 matching bases. Trimming stripped 0 bases from V and 1 base from J, with 15 bases between. In germline, CDR1 is MNHEY, CDR2 SVGAGI. This CDR3 comprises 17 residues. DNA for the CDR3: TGTGCCAGCAGTTACTCTGCTCCAATCGGGGGGAACACTGAAGCTTTCTTT. Amino acid sequence: CASSYSAPIGGNTEAFF.

The chain is built from TRBV7-9 and TRBJ2-7, with a weak D call TRBD1 (7 bases). The CDR3 is 16 residues long. In germline, CDR1 is SEHNR, CDR2 FQNEAQ (reference sequence). Trimming removed 6 bases at V and 3 bases at J, with 21 bases between. CDR3 sequence reads: CASRPSGGTDYYEQYF. The CDR3 region has the DNA TGTGCCAGCAGACCCTCCGGAGGGACAGACTACTACGAGCAGTACTTC.

The V and J genes are TRBV20-1 and TRBJ2-6; 7 positions agree with TRBD1. The CDR3 runs 14 residues. The V and J ends lost 2 bases and 2 bases, in that order; junction bases with no gene match: 0. CDR1 and CDR2 from the germline V gene are DFQATT and SNEGSKA (reference sequence). The chain's CDR3 is CSARTGAGANVLTF. The CDR3 DNA sequence: TGCAGTGCTAGAACAGGGGCTGGGGCCAACGTCCTGACTTTC.

This clonotype was counted between two and nine times. The chain couples TRBV27 to TRBJ1-2; D is ambiguous. The germline CDR1 and CDR2 sequences are MNHEY and SMNVEV (reference sequence). The CDR3 is 13 residues long. V was clipped by 3 bases and J by 0 bases, with 5 bases between them. CDR3 nucleotides: TGTGCCAGCAGTTTCGCGGCTAACTATGGCTACACCTTC. Translation: CASSFAANYGYTF.

The chain recombines TRBV2 with TRBJ2-4; a possible D gene is TRBD1 (6 bases). The V and J ends lost 5 bases and 5 bases respectively, with 10 bases between them. The CDR3 covers 13 residues. Germline lookup yields CDR1 SNHLY and CDR2 FYNNEI. The CDR3 sequence is CASSRTAENIQYF. As DNA, the CDR3 is TGTGCCAGCAGTAGGACAGCTGAAAACATTCAGTACTTC.

This clonotype was observed a handful of times. The chain employs TRBV15 and TRBJ1-6; 7 bases are a match to TRBD1. Germline V gene data show CDR1 as LNHNV and CDR2 as YYDKDF (reference sequence). Losses at the gene ends were 0 bases for V and 7 bases for J; bases not matched to a gene: 3. This CDR3 region has 15 residues. The CDR3 DNA is TGTGCCACCAGCAGAGACAGGGGGGACAATTCACCCCTCCACTTT. This codes for CATSRDRGDNSPLHF.

The chain combines TRBV5-1 with TRBJ2-1; 10 nucleotides align to TRBD1. V lost 4 bases, J lost 5 bases, and 6 bases stayed unmatched. In germline, CDR1 is SGHRS, CDR2 YFSETQ. This CDR3 region has 15 residues. The CDR3 DNA reads TGCGCCAGCAGCCCAGGACAGGGGGGCCACAATGAGCAGTTCTTC. Translated: CASSPGQGGHNEQFF. The entire variable domain, with the rest obtained from reference TRBV5-1 and TRBJ2-1, is as follows: KAGVTQTPRYLIKTRGQQVTLSCSPISGHRSVSWYQQTPGQGLQFLFEYFSETQRNKGNFPGRFSGRQFSNSRSEMNVSTLELGDSALYLCASSPGQGGHNEQFFGPGTRLTVL.

This sequence joins TRBV27 and TRBJ2-7, with D maybe TRBD2 (5 bases). V lost 4 bases to trimming and J lost 3 bases, with 7 bases between them. This CDR3 is 12 amino acids long. Germline values: CDR1 MNHEY, CDR2 SMNVEV (reference sequence). CDR3 nucleotide sequence: TGTGCCAGCAGTTCGGGGATCTACGAGCAGTACTTC. This sequence encodes CASSSGIYEQYF.

This clonotype came up a few times. This chain connects TRBV9 to TRBJ2-3; TRBD2 matches 8 bases. Germline CDR1 reads SGDLS; CDR2 reads YYNGEE. J was trimmed by 2 bases and V by 4 bases; bases with no gene match: 6. The CDR3 has 15 amino acids. CDR3 region: CASSSTRGVTDTQYF. The CDR3 DNA reads as TGTGCCAGCAGCAGCACGCGGGGGGTCACAGATACGCAGTATTTT. The variable domain in full, completed from reference TRBV9 and TRBJ2-3, reads DSGVTQTPKHLITATGQRVTLRCSPRSGDLSVYWYQQSLDQGLQFLIQYYNGEERAKGNILERFSAQQFPDLHSELNLSSLELGDSALYFCASSSTRGVTDTQYFGPGTRLTVL.

Worth noting for this clonotype: One base away lies a much larger clone, so this may be a sequencing read error. V gene TRBV7-8 combines with J gene TRBJ1-2; tentatively, D is TRBD1 (5 bases). The CDR3 has 11 residues. Trimming removed 5 bases from V and 10 bases from J, with 11 bases in between. The germline gives CDR1 SGHVS, CDR2 FQNEAQ. The CDR3 protein is CASSGAAAYTF. The CDR3, as DNA: TGTGCCAGCAGCGGGGCAGCGGCCTACACCTTC.

Only a few counts were recorded for this clonotype. The V gene is TRBV5-1, the J gene TRBJ1-2; the D gene is possibly TRBD1 (6 bases). The CDR3 sequence is 13 residues long. V was pared by 4 bases and J by 6 bases, with 13 bases between. The germline V gene encodes CDR1 SGHRS and CDR2 YFSETQ. The CDR3 DNA follows: TGCGCCAGCAGCCCGGACAGAGGTAATGGCTACACCTTC. Amino acid sequence: CASSPDRGNGYTF.

This clonotype was counted a few times. The chain recombines TRBV4-3 with TRBJ1-1, with D unresolved. Trimming pared 0 bases from V and 3 bases from J, leaving 8 bases between. Germline CDR1 reads LGHNA; CDR2 reads YSLEER. The CDR3 has 14 amino acids. The CDR3 loop reads CASSQDLGDTEAFF. The CDR3 DNA follows: TGCGCCAGCAGCCAAGATCTCGGGGACACTGAAGCTTTCTTT.

This chain links TRBV5-1 with TRBJ1-1; no firm D call. The CDR3 totals 13 residues. Looked up from germline, CDR1 is SGHRS and CDR2 is YFSETQ. Trimming cost V 1 base and J 5 bases, with 9 bases left between them. CDR3 nucleotides: TGCGCCAGCAGCTTGAGAGGAACAACTGAAGCTTTCTTT. It translates to CASSLRGTTEAFF.